This T cell receptor (beta chain) was recovered during a study of T cells after yellow fever vaccination. At the level of the study: SMART-Seq v4 Ultra Low Input served to prepare low-cell-number fractions.

TCRdb re-derived calls from the 5' RACE reads in MiXCR, one entry per CDR3 protein. The sample carries fewer than 450,000 distinct CDR3 sequences, roughly 4.3% recorded once. Trimming shortened V by 7 bases and J by 1 base, and 10 bases separated the two germline ends. CDR1 and CDR2 (germline): SEHNR, FQNEAQ (reference sequence). CDR3 length: 13 amino acids. This clonotype was picked up a small number of times. The antigen is undetermined. Study-wide points: Peak timing came faster in the weaker secondary response, day 5 versus 15.

This chain joins TRBV7-9 and TRBJ1-1, with D hard to call. The TCR comes from a man between 18 and 29 years old who received the YFV17D yellow fever vaccine. Sample: PBMCs, taken 5 days after the yellow fever booster vaccination. The CDR3 reads CASIKQPNTEAFF. CDR3 nucleotides: TGTGCCAGCATTAAACAGCCGAACACTGAAGCTTTCTTT.